Presented here are 14 T cell receptor beta chains from one specimen sequenced in a study of blood T cell repertoires in COVID-19 (dated by TCRdb to about 2020). Library prep was done by the immunoSEQ multiplex PCR assay. Sourced from immuneACCESS, this table was stored by TCRdb with only in-frame sequences that have V and J called. A share of the clones is absent; for the studies checked, an unresolved V gene accounts for under half, and the remainder has no known explanation. For this sample the table gives 300,000 to 500,000 clones, of which 88% were detected only once. The ten largest clones take up roughly 2% of the sample. The sample taken for sequencing was PBMCs or T cells enriched from blood (not recorded which). The receptor set was obtained from a woman aged 40 to 50 with acute COVID-19.

The sample holds one count of this clone. This chain uses TRBV2 with TRBJ2-6, with TRBD2 matching 8 bases. This CDR3 spans 16 amino acids. The germline gives CDR1 SNHLY, CDR2 FYNNEI. Trimming cost V 10 bases and J 3 bases; bases outside gene matches: 11. CDR3 sequence reads: CATFPGLGIGANVLTF. The CDR3 bases are TGTGCCACCTTTCCGGGACTAGGCATTGGGGCCAACGTCCTGACTTTC.

The chain employs TRBV5-6 and TRBJ2-7, with TRBD1 matching 8 bases. This CDR3 comprises 14 residues. CDR1 and CDR2 from the germline V gene are SGHDT and YYEEEE. V shed 4 bases and J 3 bases; nucleotides not matched to a gene: 6. CDR3 bases: TGTGCCAGCAGCCCCGGGACAGGTAACTACGAGCAGTACTTC. Translating gives CASSPGTGNYEQYF.

The rearrangement joins TRBV19 to TRBJ1-1; TRBD1 matches at 9 bases. This CDR3 spans 14 amino acids. With 5 bases clipped from V and 4 bases from J, the junction kept 5 bases outside the gene matches. Germline CDR1 is LNHDA and CDR2 is SQIVND (reference sequence). CDR3 region: CASSSLTGGTEAFF. Here the CDR3 DNA reads TGTGCCAGTAGTTCCTTGACAGGGGGCACTGAAGCTTTCTTT.

This chain joins TRBV5-1 and TRBJ1-4; 10 bases are shared with TRBD1. This CDR3 has 15 residues. After removal of 3 bases from V and 6 bases from J, the junction contained 5 bases not matched to a gene. Germline CDR1 and CDR2: SGHRS and YFSETQ. Here the CDR3 reads CASSSDRGQDEKLFF. DNA of the CDR3: TGCGCCAGCAGCTCCGACAGGGGGCAGGATGAAAAACTGTTTTTT.

This chain joins TRBV20-1 and TRBJ1-1; TRBD1 is a possible D gene (6 bases). With 3 bases removed from V and 7 bases from J, the gap between germline ends came to 18 bases. The CDR3 is 14 residues long. Germline CDR1 DFQATT, CDR2 SNEGSKA (reference sequence). The chain's CDR3 is CSASSPRGTNEAFF. The CDR3 DNA is TGCAGTGCTAGTTCCCCAAGGGGGACAAATGAAGCTTTCTTT.

The count of this clone is one. The V gene is TRBV4-2, the J gene TRBJ2-1; TRBD2 matches 11 bases. The germline CDR1 and CDR2 sequences are LGHNA and YNFKEQ. Losses at the gene ends were 5 bases for V and 2 bases for J; bases not matched to a gene: 5. The CDR3 runs to 16 residues. The CDR3 region is CASSTRLAGTYNEQFF. In nucleotides, the CDR3 is TGTGCCAGCAGCACCCGACTAGCGGGGACCTACAATGAGCAGTTCTTC.

The rearrangement uses TRBV25-1 and TRBJ2-5, with 8 bases identical to TRBD2. Germline trimming cut 6 bases from V and 4 bases from J; bases unmatched to any gene: 13. The CDR3 runs 16 residues. The germline V gene has CDR1 MGHDK and CDR2 SYGVNS. CDR3 sequence (DNA): TGTGCCAGCAGCCACCGAGGCGGGGGGAAGCGAGAGACCCAGTACTTC. Protein sequence: CASSHRGGGKRETQYF.

The chain is built from TRBV30 and TRBJ1-2, with TRBD1 identical over 7 bases. Germline trimming cut 1 base from V and 8 bases from J; bases unmatched to any gene: 10. In germline, CDR1 is GTSNPN, CDR2 SVGIG (reference sequence). CDR3 size: 14 residues. CDR3 sequence reads: CAWSGVRGRVGYTF. The DNA for the CDR3 is TGTGCCTGGAGTGGGGTGAGGGGGCGCGTCGGCTACACCTTC.

The rearrangement uses TRBV10-3 and TRBJ2-1; D might be TRBD1 (6 bases). The length of the CDR3 is 14 residues. V lost 3 bases, J lost 2 bases, and 8 bases lay in between. Germline CDR1 reads ENHRY; CDR2 reads SYGVKD. Here the CDR3 reads CAISDQGTYNEQFF. Here the CDR3 DNA reads TGTGCCATCAGTGATCAGGGGACCTACAATGAGCAGTTCTTC.

The chain links TRBV5-1 to TRBJ2-1; 10 nucleotides agree with TRBD1. Trimming took 4 bases from V and 10 from J; bases not matched to a gene: 26. Germline loops: CDR1 SGHRS, CDR2 YFSETQ. CDR3 length: 20 amino acids. CDR3 nucleotide sequence: TGCGCCAGCAGCCCCGACAGGGGGCGAAGCGGGGCATACAACACAAAAGAGCAGTTCTTC. As protein: CASSPDRGRSGAYNTKEQFF.

J is TRBJ2-7 and V is TRBV12-3 or TRBV12-4; D is uncertain. The CDR3 loop spans 13 amino acids. V dropped 4 bases and J dropped 1 base, with 8 bases sitting between them. In DNA form, the CDR3 reads TGTGCCAGCAGTTCTGGCAGGTCCTACGAGCAGTACTTC. It yields the protein CASSSGRSYEQYF.

The genes are TRBV5-5 and TRBJ1-2; 10 bases align to TRBD1. The J segment lost 4 bases and the V segment lost 3 bases, leaving 6 bases of the junction unmatched. CDR3 size: 15 residues. Germline loops: CDR1 SGHKS, CDR2 YYEKEE (reference sequence). CDR3 residues: CASSSGQGRSYGYTF. The CDR3 nucleotides read TGTGCCAGCAGCTCGGGACAGGGGCGTAGCTATGGCTACACCTTC.

The V call is TRBV9, the J call TRBJ2-3; 8 nucleotides agree with TRBD2. The germline CDR1 and CDR2 sequences are SGDLS and YYNGEE. The trim removed 4 bases at V and 1 base at J, leaving 5 bases unmatched. This CDR3 has 15 residues. This CDR3 is CASSFAGGGTDTQYF. In DNA, the CDR3 is TGTGCCAGCAGCTTTGCGGGGGGTGGCACAGATACGCAGTATTTT.

The count of this clone is one. The V and J genes are TRBV19 and TRBJ2-7; a possible D gene is TRBD1 (5 bases). V shed 5 bases and J shed 8 bases, with 10 bases lying between them. In germline, CDR1 is LNHDA, CDR2 SQIVND (reference sequence). The CDR3 runs to 11 residues. The CDR3 spells CASSEQGKQYF. CDR3 nucleotides: TGTGCCAGTAGTGAGCAGGGTAAGCAGTACTTC.